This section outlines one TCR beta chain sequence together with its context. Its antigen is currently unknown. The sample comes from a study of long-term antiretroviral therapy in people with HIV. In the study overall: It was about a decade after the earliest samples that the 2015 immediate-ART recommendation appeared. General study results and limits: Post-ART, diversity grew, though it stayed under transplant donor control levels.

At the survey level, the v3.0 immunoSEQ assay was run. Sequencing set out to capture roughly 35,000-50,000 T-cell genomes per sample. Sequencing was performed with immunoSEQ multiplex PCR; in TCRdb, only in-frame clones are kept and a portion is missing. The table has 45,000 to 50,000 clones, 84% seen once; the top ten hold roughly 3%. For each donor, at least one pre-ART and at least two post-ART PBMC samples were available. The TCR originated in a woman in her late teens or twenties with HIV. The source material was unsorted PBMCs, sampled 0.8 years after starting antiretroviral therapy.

The CDR3 DNA reads as TGTGCCAGCAGTTACTCCAGGTTAAACACAGATACGCAGTATTTT. It is translated as CASSYSRLNTDTQYF. The chain joins TRBV6-5 to TRBJ2-3; D gene unclear. CDR3 length: 15 amino acids. Trimming took 0 bases from V and 2 from J, leaving 9 bases between them. The germline V gene has CDR1 MNHEY and CDR2 SVGAGI.